This TCR beta chain was identified in a study of OX40 agonist ivuxolimab in advanced cancers. Study-level results: The expanded peripheral T cells' antigen specificity was not determined. On average, a greater number of expanded clones characterised CD8+ T cells relative to CD4+.

With regard to this clone: Its specificity is unknown.

There are 17 residues in the CDR3. V gave up 4 bases and J gave up 2 bases; unmatched junction bases: 10. In germline, CDR1 is MRHNA, CDR2 SNTAGT. Profiling relied on immunoSEQ multiplex PCR, and the TCRdb table lists in-frame clones only, not all of them. The data contain around 65,000 clones, approximately 89% of them singletons. The clonotype originates from an adult with an advanced solid tumor such as melanoma, head and neck, liver or kidney cancer. The chain recombines TRBV6-4 with TRBJ2-3; TRBD2 aligns across 9 bases. The sequences come from CD4+ or CD8+ T cells sorted from blood, collected in a trial of the OX40 agonist ivuxolimab. The CDR3 loop reads CASSVTTSGAHTDTQYF. The CDR3 DNA reads TGTGCCAGCAGTGTAACGACTAGCGGAGCCCACACAGATACGCAGTATTTT.